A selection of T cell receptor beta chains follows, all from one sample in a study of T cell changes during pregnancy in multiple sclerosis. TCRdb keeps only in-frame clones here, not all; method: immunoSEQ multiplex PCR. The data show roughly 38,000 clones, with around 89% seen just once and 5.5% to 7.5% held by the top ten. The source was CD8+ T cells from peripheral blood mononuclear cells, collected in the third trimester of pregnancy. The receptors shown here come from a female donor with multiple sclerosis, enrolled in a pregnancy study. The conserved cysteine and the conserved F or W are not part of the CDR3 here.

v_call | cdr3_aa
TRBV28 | ASSLWASGGPDNEQF
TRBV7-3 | ASSSAPGLAGGDTDTQY
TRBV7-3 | ASSLTRVQTEAF
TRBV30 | AWSLGYSNQPQH
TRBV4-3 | ASSQGTGFNSPLH
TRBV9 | ASSVDYRNNSPLH
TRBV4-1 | ASSLRQSTEAF
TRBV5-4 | ASSLAGGPPEGQF
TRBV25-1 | ASSEFGVDTRASTEAF
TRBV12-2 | ASRHGIQETQY
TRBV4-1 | ASSQGWGQGADIQY
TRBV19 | ASSTGTGGSYEQY
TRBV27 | ASSAGQGAVEQY
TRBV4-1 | ASSQVLARNTEAF
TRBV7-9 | ASSLSDRLGIS
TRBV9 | ASSDARDRGSYGYT
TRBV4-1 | ASSHTSGGNQPQH
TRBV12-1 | ASRDTGVEKF
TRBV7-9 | ASSSPSRGDTEAF
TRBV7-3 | ASSLLAGDTDTQY
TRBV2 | ASSDQLLNYGYT
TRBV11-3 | ASSPGQGQETQY
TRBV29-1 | SVEHGGWGNEQF
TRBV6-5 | ASSSLGQGADTQY
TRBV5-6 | ASTLFWGAGNTIY
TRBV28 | ASSLSTGELF
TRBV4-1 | ASSQVKGYEQY
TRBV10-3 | AISEDNSGEQY
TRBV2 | ASSGQIPSGDTDTQY
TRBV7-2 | ASSWDRGSLEQY
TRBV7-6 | ASSLYPALDYEQY
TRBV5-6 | ASSFMGSMTRED
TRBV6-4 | ASSDRGHTGELF
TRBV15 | ATSNQGQGVGETQY
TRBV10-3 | AIKSGQGEAEAF
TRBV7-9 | ASSFLGEYYGYT
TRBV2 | ASSAAGAGTDTQY
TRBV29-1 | SVGGTGFNSYEQY
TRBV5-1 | ASSLAGGPPEQF
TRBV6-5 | ASSYSPGAVDTIY
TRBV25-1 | ASSERGREGTAFTEAF
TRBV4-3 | ASSQDPSGGATEQF
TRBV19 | ASSILGGPEAF
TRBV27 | ASSLFRVPNTGELF
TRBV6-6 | ASSTGTEVEKLF
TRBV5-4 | ASHPEGGSNYGYT
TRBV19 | ASASGTSVLDTQY
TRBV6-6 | ASSYSRPNQPQH
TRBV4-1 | ASSQGGGQGTGELF
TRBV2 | ASRKTGLSNQPQH
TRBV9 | ASSVGRGIRLGNEQF
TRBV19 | ASSLAGYDGELF
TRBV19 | ASSRTSGGSDTQY
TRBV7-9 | ASSSRQGQY
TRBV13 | ASSAEGQGASPDTQY
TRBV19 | ASSPLDSHTDTQY
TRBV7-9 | ATFRGGLPYNEQF
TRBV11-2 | ASSTGGDTQY
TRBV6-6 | ASSFRDRGTYEQY
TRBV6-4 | ASSETSYNEQF